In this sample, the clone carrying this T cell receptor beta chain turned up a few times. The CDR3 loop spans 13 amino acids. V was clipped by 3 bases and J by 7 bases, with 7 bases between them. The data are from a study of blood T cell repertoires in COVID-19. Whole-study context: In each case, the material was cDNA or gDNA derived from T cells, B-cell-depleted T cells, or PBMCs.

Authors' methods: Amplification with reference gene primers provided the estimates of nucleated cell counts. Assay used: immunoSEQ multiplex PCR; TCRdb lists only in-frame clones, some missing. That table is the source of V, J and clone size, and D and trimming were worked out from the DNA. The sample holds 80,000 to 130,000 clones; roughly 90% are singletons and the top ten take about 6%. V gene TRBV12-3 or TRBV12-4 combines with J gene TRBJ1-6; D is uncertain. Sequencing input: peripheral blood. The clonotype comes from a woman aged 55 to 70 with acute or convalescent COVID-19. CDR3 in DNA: TGTGCCAGCAGTTTGGGAGGCAATTCACCCCTCCACTTT. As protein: CASSLGGNSPLHF.